A single sample gave rise to the 23 T cell receptor beta chains below, sequenced in a study of blood T cell repertoires in COVID-19 (dated by TCRdb to 2019 to 2021). Receptor amplification or capture employed the immunoSEQ multiplex PCR assay. The table was pulled from immuneACCESS by TCRdb, which kept in-frame rearrangements only. Such tables lose some clones; where checked, under half of the loss comes from unresolved V genes, and the rest has no known cause. Counted in this sample were some 120,000 clones; around 76% of them appeared once. 4.5% to 6% of the sample lies in the top ten. Sequences were obtained from peripheral blood. These receptors all stem from a man aged 80 or over with COVID-19, enrolled during active disease.

The chain joins TRBV6-5 to TRBJ1-3, with a possible D match to TRBD1 (6 bases). Trimming pared 6 bases from V and 2 bases from J, leaving 14 bases between. Germline values: CDR1 MNHEY, CDR2 SVGAGI. This CDR3 is 15 amino acids long. As DNA, the CDR3 is TGTGCCAGCAGCCTGGGACATTCAGCTGGAAACACCATATATTTT. Amino acid sequence: CASSLGHSAGNTIYF.

This chain links TRBV5-1 with TRBJ2-1; TRBD2 agrees at 11 bases. The CDR3 covers 17 residues. Trimming removed 4 bases from V and 4 bases from J; junction bases left unmatched: 10. Germline CDR1 SGHRS, CDR2 YFSETQ. The CDR3 here is CASSLRTSGLGYNEQFF. In DNA form, the CDR3 reads TGCGCCAGCAGCCTGAGGACTAGCGGGTTAGGGTACAATGAGCAGTTCTTC.

This rearrangement joins TRBV18 to TRBJ1-4; 7 bases are a match to TRBD1. Germline CDR1 and CDR2: KGHSH and LQKENI. V lost 3 bases, J lost 6 bases, and 13 bases stayed unmatched. This CDR3 has 17 residues. CDR3 nucleotides: TGTGCCAGCTCACCCTTCGAGGGACAGACTGGAGATGAAAAACTGTTTTTT. This translates into CASSPFEGQTGDEKLFF.

CDR3 protein: CASLSLAGANVLTF. CDR3 sequence (DNA): TGTGCCAGCCTAAGCCTGGCTGGGGCCAACGTCCTGACTTTC. The chain combines TRBV2 with TRBJ2-6; D unclear. The V gene lost 8 bases and the J gene lost 2 bases, with 10 bases spanning the gap. The CDR3 sequence is 14 residues long. Germline loops: CDR1 SNHLY, CDR2 FYNNEI.

This rearrangement joins TRBV5-4 to TRBJ2-1; 7 nucleotides agree with TRBD2. CDR1 and CDR2 from the germline V gene are SGHNT and YYREEE (reference sequence). This CDR3 spans 15 amino acids. V gave up 2 bases and J gave up 2 bases; unmatched junction bases: 4. The CDR3 nucleotides read TGTGCCAGCAGCTTAGGGCGGGAGCCCTACAATGAGCAGTTCTTC. Residues: CASSLGREPYNEQFF.

Here the CDR3 reads CASSTSGSNEQFF. The CDR3, as DNA: TGTGCCAGCAGTACTAGCGGGAGCAATGAGCAGTTCTTC. The V call is TRBV6-5, the J call TRBJ2-1, with TRBD2 matching 11 bases. With V trimmed by 5 bases and J by 6 bases, 0 bases remained unmatched. Germline CDR1 and CDR2: MNHEY and SVGAGI. This CDR3 is built from 13 residues.

J is TRBJ2-3 and V is TRBV24-1; 7 bases map to TRBD2. The germline gives CDR1 KGHDR, CDR2 SFDVKD. The junction had 5 bases not matched to a gene; V was cut back by 9 bases and J by 3 bases. The length of the CDR3 is 13 residues. The CDR3 DNA sequence: TGTGCCACCCGCCCAGCGGGAACAGATACGCAGTATTTT. Translating gives CATRPAGTDTQYF.

This clone was seen many times. The chain carries TRBV5-4 and TRBJ2-1; D may be TRBD2 (5 bases). The germline CDR1 and CDR2 sequences are SGHNT and YYREEE (reference sequence). There are 16 residues in the CDR3. The germline V and J ends were trimmed by 0 bases and 6 bases, with 16 bases remaining between them. The CDR3 region is CASSLDQLGIINEQFF. Written as DNA, the CDR3 is TGTGCCAGCAGCTTGGATCAACTAGGCATTATCAATGAGCAGTTCTTC.

The chain uses TRBV25-1 and TRBJ2-7; tentatively, D is TRBD1 (6 bases). Trimming took 6 bases from V and 1 from J, leaving 16 bases between them. This CDR3 has 15 residues. The germline V gene encodes CDR1 MGHDK and CDR2 SYGVNS. In DNA, the CDR3 is TGTGCCAGCAGCGATTCGCTGGACAGATCCTACGAGCAGTACTTC. Translation: CASSDSLDRSYEQYF.

The rearrangement joins TRBV6-2 or TRBV6-3 to TRBJ2-1; 8 nucleotides line up with TRBD2. The junction had 7 bases not matched to a gene; V was cut back by 0 bases and J by 6 bases. Germline loops: CDR1 MNHEY, CDR2 SVGEGT. This CDR3 has 16 amino acids. Written as DNA, the CDR3 is TGTGCCAGCAGTTACTCGGGGCTGGGACTAGTCAATGAGCAGTTCTTC. This encodes CASSYSGLGLVNEQFF.

The chain carries TRBV7-9 and TRBJ2-7, with 13 bases that match TRBD2. The CDR3 has 15 residues. Germline CDR1 and CDR2: SEHNR and FQNEAQ (reference sequence). V gave up 5 bases and J gave up 6 bases; unmatched junction bases: 7. The CDR3 here is CASSPRTSGSGEQYF. In DNA, the CDR3 is TGTGCCAGCAGCCCTAGGACTAGCGGGAGCGGCGAGCAGTACTTC.

The gene calls are TRBV20-1 and TRBJ2-7; D is unclear. CDR1 is DFQATT, CDR2 SNEGSKA, per germline (reference sequence). This CDR3 is 15 amino acids long. Trimming pared 3 bases from V and 2 bases from J, leaving 17 bases between. The CDR3 DNA is TGCAGTGCTAGTCTTTCCAGGCCCTCACCCTACGAGCAGTACTTC. Its translation is CSASLSRPSPYEQYF.

This clone appeared once. The rearrangement joins TRBV28 to TRBJ1-2; unclear D gene. CDR1 is MDHEN and CDR2 is SYDVKM in the germline V gene. The CDR3 is 16 residues long. Trimming removed 2 bases at V and 5 bases at J, with 18 bases between. The DNA for the CDR3 is TGTGCCAGCAGTTTAGAAACCAGTCTGCAACTATATGGCTACACCTTC. Amino acids: CASSLETSLQLYGYTF.

The chain employs TRBV19 and TRBJ2-3, with D maybe TRBD2 (5 bases). The CDR3 extends over 17 amino acids. Germline CDR1 reads LNHDA; CDR2 reads SQIVND (reference sequence). Trimming left V 6 bases short and J 2 bases short, with 21 bases between. As DNA, the CDR3 is TGTGCCAGTAGCGCGGATTTGGAGGAGATCTCCACAGATACGCAGTATTTT. It codes for CASSADLEEISTDTQYF.

The chain is built from TRBV14 and TRBJ2-5; 11 positions match TRBD2. Germline lookup yields CDR1 SGHDN and CDR2 FVKESK. This CDR3 comprises 16 residues. V shed 1 base, J shed 4 bases, and the junction held 5 bases outside the gene matches. CDR3 protein: CASSQGSGRVAETQYF. CDR3 sequence (DNA): TGTGCCAGCAGCCAAGGTAGCGGGAGGGTCGCAGAGACCCAGTACTTC.

This clone appeared a few times. V is TRBV19 and J is TRBJ2-1; no firm D call. Germline V gene lookup returns CDR1 LNHDA and CDR2 SQIVND (reference sequence). This CDR3 is 14 amino acids long. Trimming shortened V by 2 bases and J by 0 bases, and 5 bases separated the two germline ends. The CDR3 nucleotides read TGTGCCAGTAGTATATCCAGCTCCTACAATGAGCAGTTCTTC. Its translation is CASSISSSYNEQFF.

J is TRBJ1-5 and V is TRBV6-5; D uncertain. In germline, CDR1 is MNHEY, CDR2 SVGAGI. The CDR3 contains 14 residues. V lost 7 bases and J lost 5, with 15 bases in between. The CDR3 DNA reads as TGTGCCAGCATGAAGGCGGGTTCGCATCAGCCCCAGCATTTT. Translating gives CASMKAGSHQPQHF.

The V and J genes are TRBV18 and TRBJ2-4; 9 nucleotides align to TRBD1. This CDR3 is 17 amino acids long. Germline-derived CDR1 and CDR2 are KGHSH and LQKENI. V was pared by 1 base and J by 2 bases, with 6 bases of the junction left unmatched. The CDR3, as DNA: TGTGCCAGCTCACCACAGGGGACAGGGAGGCCCAAAAACATTCAGTACTTC. Protein: CASSPQGTGRPKNIQYF.

The chain couples TRBV15 to TRBJ1-2; D unclear. Trimming cost V 4 bases and J 5 bases, with 23 bases left between them. The CDR3 is 17 residues long. Germline V lookup: CDR1 LNHNV, CDR2 YYDKDF (reference sequence). CDR3 sequence: CATSNTDTEPYPYGYTF. The CDR3 DNA reads as TGTGCCACCAGCAACACGGATACGGAGCCATACCCGTATGGCTACACCTTC.

This clone occurred a few times. The CDR3 bases are TGTGCCAGCAGCTTAGCCGGGACAGGCCTCATGAACACTGAAGCTTTCTTT. Protein sequence: CASSLAGTGLMNTEAFF. The chain uses TRBV7-9 and TRBJ1-1; 8 positions agree with TRBD1. The CDR3 has 17 amino acids. The V and J ends lost 0 bases and 0 bases, in that order; junction bases with no gene match: 6. Germline V gives CDR1 SEHNR, CDR2 FQNEAQ (reference sequence).

V is TRBV5-1 and J is TRBJ1-4, with a weak D call TRBD1 (5 bases). The CDR3 has 13 amino acids. V was trimmed by 4 bases and J by 6 bases, leaving 10 bases between them. Germline V gene sequence: CDR1 SGHRS, CDR2 YFSETQ. CDR3 region: CASSGGVDEKLFF. In nucleotides, the CDR3 is TGCGCCAGCAGCGGAGGGGTCGATGAAAAACTGTTTTTT.

This clone has only one observation. CDR3: CATSGAGAGHQETQYF. CDR3 in DNA: TGTGCCACCAGTGGTGCGGGGGCGGGGCACCAAGAGACCCAGTACTTC. V usage is TRBV24-1 and J usage is TRBJ2-5; perhaps TRBD2 as D (7 bases). Trimming shortened V by 5 bases and J by 0 bases, and 15 bases separated the two germline ends. The CDR3 covers 16 residues. Germline V gives CDR1 KGHDR, CDR2 SFDVKD.

This sequence joins TRBV27 and TRBJ2-5; D is undetermined. V was shortened by 0 bases and J by 4 bases, with 9 bases between the two germline ends. CDR3 length equals 14 residues. CDR1 and CDR2 from the germline V gene are MNHEY and SMNVEV (reference sequence). CDR3 sequence reads: CASSLSLGAETQYF. As DNA, the CDR3 is TGTGCCAGCAGTTTATCCCTAGGCGCAGAGACCCAGTACTTC.